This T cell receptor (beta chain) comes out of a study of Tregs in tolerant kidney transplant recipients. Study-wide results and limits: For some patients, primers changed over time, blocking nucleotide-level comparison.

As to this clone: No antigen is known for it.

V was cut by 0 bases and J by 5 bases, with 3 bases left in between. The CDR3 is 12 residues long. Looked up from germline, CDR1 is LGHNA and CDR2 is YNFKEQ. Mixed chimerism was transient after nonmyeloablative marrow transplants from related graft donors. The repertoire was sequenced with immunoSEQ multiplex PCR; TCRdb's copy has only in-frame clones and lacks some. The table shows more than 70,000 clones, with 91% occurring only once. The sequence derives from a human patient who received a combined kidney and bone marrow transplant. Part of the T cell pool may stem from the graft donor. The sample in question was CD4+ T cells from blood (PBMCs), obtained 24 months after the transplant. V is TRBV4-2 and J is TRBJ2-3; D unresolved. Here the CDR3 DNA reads TGTGCCAGCAGCCAAGATAGAGATACGCAGTATTTT. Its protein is CASSQDRDTQYF.